This TCR beta chain was observed in a study of T cell repertoires in cytomegalovirus infection. As for the study in general: CMV infection together with matching HLA type was indicated by public TCR beta signatures.

There are 17 residues in the CDR3. Germline V lookup: CDR1 LGHNT, CDR2 FRNRAP. As for this clonotype: Its antigen is as yet unknown. An end of the junction does not agree with germline; a read error may underlie this.

Using its own MiXCR run on the reads, TCRdb lists one record per CDR3 protein. The repertoire has a few hundred thousand distinct CDR3 sequences, over 35% of them found once; the top ten carry around 48%. The rearrangement links TRBV12-5 to TRBJ2-4; TRBD2 matches 13 bases. The TCR was taken from a human donor in good health (CMV status not recorded). Some clones in this sample may be carry-over from other donors' samples. The sequences come from cultured PBMCs, collected from culture after CMV antigen stimulation. The CDR3 region is CASSTSGRANTKYIQYF. CDR3 DNA: TGTGCTAGTAGTACTAGCGGGAGGGCCAATACCAAATACATTCAGTACTTC.